These 29 T cell receptor beta chains were all obtained from the same sample, sequenced in a study of identical twins. TCRdb recomputed calls from the 5' RACE reads with MiXCR, one row per CDR3 protein. The top ten clones hold approximately 12% of a sample with around 100,000 distinct CDR3 sequences, just under 6% of them seen once. What was sequenced was memory T cells sorted from blood. The receptors were sampled from a woman between 45 and 65 years old in good health.

This clonotype was counted ten times or more. The rearrangement uses TRBV5-1 and TRBJ1-6; unclear D gene. The germline CDR1 and CDR2 sequences are SGHRS and YFSETQ. V was cut by 1 base and J by 7 bases, with 9 bases left in between. The CDR3 totals 14 residues. The CDR3 loop reads CASSLNFGNSPLHF. As DNA, the CDR3 is TGCGCCAGCAGCTTGAATTTCGGAAATTCACCCCTCCACTTT.

This clonotype turned up a few times. The chain couples TRBV11-3 to TRBJ2-1; TRBD1 matches 7 bases. Trimming removed 6 bases from V and 12 bases from J; junction bases left unmatched: 11. Germline CDR1 SGHNT, CDR2 YENEEA. This CDR3 contains 13 residues. CDR3: CASRKRQGWGQFF. CDR3 nucleotides: TGTGCCAGCAGGAAAAGACAGGGCTGGGGGCAGTTCTTC.

This clonotype was seen repeatedly, ten times or more. The chain couples TRBV27 to TRBJ1-4; D remains unclear. Germline V CDR1 and CDR2: MNHEY, SMNVEV (reference sequence). Trimming took off 3 bases at V and 5 bases at J, with 13 bases between the two ends. The CDR3 has 15 residues. CDR3 DNA sequence: TGTGCCAGCAGTTTTGGAAACAGCCCCAATGAAAAACTGTTTTTT. Encoded protein: CASSFGNSPNEKLFF. Full variable domain (rest looked up from reference TRBV27 and TRBJ1-4): EAQVTQNPRYLITVTGKKLTVTCSQNMNHEYMSWYRQDPGLGLRQIYYSMNVEVTDKGDVPEGYKVSRKEKRNFPLILESPSPNQTSLYFCASSFGNSPNEKLFFGSGTQLSVL.

In its sample, this clonotype was seen many times. V is TRBV6-5 and J is TRBJ1-2; 10 positions agree with TRBD1. Trimming at V came to 5 bases and at J to 7 bases, leaving 4 bases not matched to a gene. The germline V gene encodes CDR1 MNHEY and CDR2 SVGAGI. This CDR3 spans 13 amino acids. The CDR3 sequence is CASSRQGASGYTF. The CDR3 DNA reads TGTGCCAGCAGTCGACAGGGGGCAAGTGGCTACACCTTC.

The table lists this clonotype with many counts. The rearrangement uses TRBV4-1 and TRBJ2-3, with 11 bases identical to TRBD1. The V segment lost 4 bases and the J segment 2 bases; nucleotides outside the gene matches: 26. This CDR3 contains 23 residues. CDR1 is MGHRA, CDR2 YSYEKL, per germline. CDR3 nucleotides: TGCGCCAGCAGCCGGATCCAATTAAAATCGACCGAAAAGGACAGGGGGCTCACAGATACGCAGTATTTT. Its translation is CASSRIQLKSTEKDRGLTDTQYF.

This clonotype has a count of ten or more. J is TRBJ1-5 and V is TRBV27; TRBD1 might be the D (6 bases). Germline assignment: CDR1 MNHEY and CDR2 SMNVEV (reference sequence). This CDR3 is 13 amino acids long. The germline V and J ends were trimmed by 4 bases and 5 bases, with 9 bases remaining between them. CDR3 nucleotide sequence: TGTGCCAGCAGTTCAACAGGGTATCAGCCCCAGCATTTT. Protein sequence: CASSSTGYQPQHF.

This clonotype was counted a few times. The chain has TRBV4-1 and TRBJ1-2; D uncertain. This CDR3 spans 17 amino acids. CDR1 is MGHRA and CDR2 is YSYEKL in the germline V gene. Trimming left V 1 base short and J 4 bases short, with 19 bases between. CDR3 residues: CASSQADGVRAGYGYTF. The CDR3 region has the DNA TGCGCCAGCAGCCAAGCGGATGGGGTGCGGGCGGGCTATGGCTACACCTTC.

This clonotype was observed a single time. A junction boundary mismatches the germline segment, possibly from a read error. J is TRBJ2-3 and V is TRBV7-7; 9 nucleotides line up with TRBD2. Germline CDR1 reads SSHAT; CDR2 reads FNYEAQ (reference sequence). This CDR3 comprises 16 residues. The CDR3 spells CASSLSAAGGTDTQYF. CDR3 sequence (DNA): TGTGCTAGCAGCTTAAGCGCAGCGGGAGGAACAGATACGCAGTATTTT. The entire variable domain, with the rest obtained from reference TRBV7-7 and TRBJ2-3, is as follows: GAGVSQSPRYKVTKRGQDVTLRCDPISSHATLYWYQQALGQGPEFLTYFNYEAQPDKSGLPSDRFSAERPEGSISTLTIQRTEQRDSAMYRCASSLSAAGGTDTQYFGPGTRLTVL.

Only a few counts were recorded for this clonotype. The chain joins TRBV18 to TRBJ2-5, with 12 bases fitting TRBD2. This CDR3 has 16 amino acids. CDR1 KGHSH and CDR2 LQKENI come from the germline V gene. Trimming at V came to 3 bases and at J to 3 bases, leaving 5 bases not matched to a gene. CDR3 region: CASSPKTSGGEETQYF. The CDR3 nucleotides are TGTGCCAGCTCACCCAAGACTAGCGGGGGAGAAGAGACCCAGTACTTC.

This clonotype was seen repeatedly, ten times or more. J is TRBJ2-1 and V is TRBV20-1; possibly TRBD2 for D (6 bases). CDR1 is DFQATT and CDR2 is SNEGSKA in the germline V gene (reference sequence). V lost 6 bases, J lost 10 bases, and 13 bases lay in between. The CDR3 has 11 amino acids. The chain's CDR3 is CSAPGRNEQFF. In DNA, the CDR3 is TGCAGTGCCCCTGGGAGGAACGAGCAGTTCTTC.

The sample holds a few counts of this clonotype. The V and J genes are TRBV20-1 and TRBJ1-2; 9 bases agree with TRBD1. The CDR3 spans 15 residues. The trim removed 6 bases at V and 4 bases at J, leaving 12 bases unmatched. Germline V gene lookup returns CDR1 DFQATT and CDR2 SNEGSKA (reference sequence). The CDR3 sequence is CSAITTGGPLYGYTF. The CDR3 nucleotides read TGCAGTGCGATCACTACAGGGGGCCCTCTCTATGGCTACACCTTC.

The chain carries TRBV2 and TRBJ2-7; the D gene is possibly TRBD1 (6 bases). Trimming left V 6 bases short and J 6 bases short, with 12 bases between. Germline V gene sequence: CDR1 SNHLY, CDR2 FYNNEI. This CDR3 contains 12 residues. In DNA, the CDR3 is TGTGCCAGCAGGGAACAGGGATTCGAGCAGTACTTC. This gives the protein CASREQGFEQYF.

Many counts were recorded for this clonotype. This chain links TRBV6-5 with TRBJ2-1; D assignment may be TRBD1 or TRBD2 (5 bases each). Trimming left V 0 bases short and J 14 bases short, with 11 bases between. This CDR3 is built from 12 residues. Germline loops: CDR1 MNHEY, CDR2 SVGAGI. As DNA, the CDR3 is TGTGCCAGCAGTTACTCGAGAGGGGTAAAGTTCTTC. Protein: CASSYSRGVKFF.

The chain combines TRBV18 with TRBJ1-1; 9 bases fit TRBD1. Germline assignment: CDR1 KGHSH and CDR2 LQKENI. This CDR3 is built from 16 residues. V trimming: 2 bases; J trimming: 4 bases; junction bases outside the gene matches: 8. CDR3 bases: TGTGCCAGCTCACCAGACATAGGACAGGGGACCACTGAAGCTTTCTTT. It is translated as CASSPDIGQGTTEAFF.

Ten or more counts support this clonotype. The chain links TRBV5-1 to TRBJ2-3, with D perhaps TRBD1 or TRBD2 (5 bases each). CDR3 length: 13 residues. Germline V CDR1 and CDR2: SGHRS, YFSETQ. V dropped 5 bases and J dropped 1 base, with 8 bases sitting between them. Here the CDR3 reads CASSRDGTDTQYF. Here the CDR3 DNA reads TGCGCCAGCAGTCGGGACGGCACAGATACGCAGTATTTT.

The sample holds many counts of this clonotype. V is TRBV30 and J is TRBJ2-7, with D unresolved. Trimming took 4 bases from V and 1 from J, leaving 14 bases between them. The CDR3 length is 14 residues. Looked up from germline, CDR1 is GTSNPN and CDR2 is SVGIG (reference sequence). The CDR3 DNA follows: TGTGCCTGGACACTCGCAGCGCCTTCCTACGAGCAGTACTTC. Its protein is CAWTLAAPSYEQYF.

This clonotype was seen a handful of times. V and J are TRBV20-1 and TRBJ2-5; 7 nucleotides align to TRBD2. Germline V gene lookup returns CDR1 DFQATT and CDR2 SNEGSKA (reference sequence). The junction had 15 bases not matched to a gene; V was cut back by 0 bases and J by 2 bases. The CDR3 is 18 residues long. CDR3 DNA: TGCAGTGCTAGAGATCCCTTGGGGGGGGGAGAACCACAAGAGACCCAGTACTTC. Its translation: CSARDPLGGGEPQETQYF.

The chain employs TRBV30 and TRBJ2-5, with D tentatively TRBD2 (5 bases). The germline V gene has CDR1 GTSNPN and CDR2 SVGIG (reference sequence). Trimming removed 3 bases at V and 5 bases at J, with 16 bases between. The CDR3 is made up of 14 amino acids. The CDR3 loop is CAWSASSGFETQYF. The CDR3, as DNA: TGTGCCTGGAGCGCGTCGTCGGGATTCGAGACCCAGTACTTC.

There are many counts of this clonotype. The gene calls are TRBV19 and TRBJ2-1; tentative D call: TRBD2 (6 bases). Germline lookup yields CDR1 LNHDA and CDR2 SQIVND (reference sequence). The CDR3 consists of 15 residues. Trimming removed 3 bases from V and 3 bases from J, with 12 bases in between. The CDR3 reads CASSIGGWGYNEQFF. CDR3 DNA sequence: TGTGCCAGTAGTATCGGGGGATGGGGCTACAATGAGCAGTTCTTC.

In this sample, this clonotype turned up many times. The chain employs TRBV19 and TRBJ1-1, with D perhaps TRBD1 (5 bases). Germline assignment: CDR1 LNHDA and CDR2 SQIVND (reference sequence). The CDR3 consists of 16 residues. Deletions cut 6 bases from V and 2 bases from J, with 19 bases between. The CDR3 loop reads CASREGPSTLNTEAFF. CDR3 DNA: TGTGCCAGTAGGGAGGGGCCTAGCACGCTCAACACTGAAGCTTTCTTT.

This clonotype was counted many times. The junction and the germline gene differ at one end; a read error may be behind it. The V call is TRBV5-1, the J call TRBJ2-1; TRBD2 aligns across 8 bases. CDR1 SGHRS and CDR2 YFSETQ come from the germline V gene. The CDR3 extends over 15 amino acids. The CDR3 sequence: CASSLGSGSYSEQFF. The CDR3 DNA follows: TGCGCCAGCAGCTTGGGGAGCGGGAGTTACAGTGAGCAGTTCTTC.

Many counts were recorded for this clonotype. The chain uses TRBV20-1 and TRBJ1-2; D not certain. This CDR3 has 12 amino acids. V lost 1 base, J lost 10 bases, and 13 bases lay in between. Germline values: CDR1 DFQATT, CDR2 SNEGSKA (reference sequence). CDR3 sequence: CSARAVSSPYTF. The CDR3, as DNA: TGCAGTGCTAGAGCAGTTTCCAGCCCCTACACCTTC.

This clonotype was counted a few times. A junction boundary mismatches the germline segment, possibly from a read error. The V call is TRBV7-9, the J call TRBJ1-4; 9 nucleotides agree with TRBD1. This CDR3 contains 16 residues. Germline CDR1 and CDR2: SEHNR and FQNEAQ (reference sequence). This chain's CDR3 is CAGSPAVDRGSEKLFF. CDR3 nucleotides: TGTGCCGGCAGCCCGGCGGTGGACAGGGGAAGTGAAAAACTGTTTTTT.

This clonotype showed up many times. V is TRBV7-9 and J is TRBJ2-1, with 14 bases lining up with TRBD2. Germline values: CDR1 SEHNR, CDR2 FQNEAQ (reference sequence). V dropped 5 bases and J dropped 8; count of bases not matched to a gene: 5. This CDR3 region has 15 residues. DNA of the CDR3: TGTGCCAGCAGCCCCGGGACTAGCGGGAGCGATGAGCAGTTCTTC. Translating it yields CASSPGTSGSDEQFF.

This clonotype was seen ten or more times. The chain couples TRBV5-1 to TRBJ2-7; 8 bases align to TRBD1. V lost 3 bases and J lost 2; bases outside the gene matches: 7. The CDR3 length is 15 residues. The V gene's germline CDR1 is SGHRS and CDR2 YFSETQ. Here the CDR3 reads CASSSGQVRTYEQYV. CDR3 nucleotide sequence: TGCGCCAGCAGCTCGGGACAGGTCCGTACCTACGAGCAGTACGTC.

Many counts were recorded for this clonotype. The V and J genes are TRBV6-5 and TRBJ2-1; D gene unclear. This CDR3 spans 13 amino acids. Germline V gene sequence: CDR1 MNHEY, CDR2 SVGAGI. V lost 7 bases to trimming and J lost 6 bases, with 13 bases between them. CDR3 loop: CASTSPLGNEQFF. CDR3 coding DNA: TGTGCCAGCACCTCCCCCCTGGGCAATGAGCAGTTCTTC.

The V and J genes are TRBV28 and TRBJ2-5; perhaps TRBD2 as D (6 bases). Germline values: CDR1 MDHEN, CDR2 SYDVKM. Trimming removed 5 bases at V and 10 bases at J, with 23 bases between. The CDR3 is made up of 15 amino acids. The CDR3 DNA is TGTGCCAGCAGTCACGCTTGGCTGGGGGAGGCGGTCCAGTACTTC. Amino acids: CASSHAWLGEAVQYF.

This clonotype was counted at least ten times. In nucleotides, the CDR3 is TGCGCCAGCGGGATAAGCAATGAGCAGTTCTTC. Its protein product is CASGISNEQFF. V and J are TRBV5-1 and TRBJ2-1; D is ambiguous. Germline values: CDR1 SGHRS, CDR2 YFSETQ. The V end lost 7 bases, the J end lost 6 bases, and 8 bases lay between the germline ends. This CDR3 spans 11 amino acids.

This clonotype was found many times. The chain has TRBV27 and TRBJ2-1, with 9 bases aligning to TRBD2. This CDR3 is 15 amino acids long. V was clipped by 6 bases and J by 0 bases; unmatched bases: 3. Germline CDR1 and CDR2: MNHEY and SMNVEV (reference sequence). The CDR3 protein is CASRSSGSSYNEQFF. CDR3 coding DNA: TGTGCCAGCAGGAGTAGCGGGAGCTCCTACAATGAGCAGTTCTTC.